This T cell receptor beta chain was recorded in a study of shared clonotypes between healthy human individuals. Broader study findings: Relative to their counterparts shared across all four donors, non-shared clonotypes exhibited diminished generation probabilities.

CD45RO-negative, CCR7-positively selected cells formed the naive CD8 fraction, excluding terminally differentiated effector memory CD45RA+ cells. TCRdb keeps only in-frame clones here, not all; method: immunoSEQ multiplex PCR. The repertoire holds 1.5 million to 2.5 million clones, with about 95% as singletons. As concerns this clone: Its antigen is unknown.

V dropped 6 bases and J dropped 1 base, with 9 bases sitting between them. The CDR3 sequence is 14 residues long. Germline CDR1 reads WNHNN; CDR2 reads SYGVQD (reference sequence). This TCR derives from a man aged 18-30 years in good health. Sequences were obtained from naive CD8+ T cells sorted from blood. The J gene is TRBJ2-2, the V gene TRBV10-1; TRBD1 is a possible D gene (6 bases). The CDR3 sequence is CASRADRNTGELFF. CDR3 nucleotides: TGCGCCAGCAGGGCGGACAGGAACACCGGGGAGCTGTTTTTT.